This record looks at one T cell receptor (beta chain) sequence and its context. Antigen: not known. This sequence may be a read error, since a much larger clone differs from it by one base. This entry is derived from a study of T-cell reconstitution after alpha-beta-depleted transplantation in children. TCRbeta library preparation incorporated unique molecular identifiers. MiXCR, run by TCRdb on the PCR reads, gives a single entry per CDR3 protein. The sample lists about 440,000 distinct CDR3 sequences, 43% occurring once. From germline, CDR1 is DFQATT and CDR2 SNEGSKA (reference sequence). This CDR3 is built from 13 residues. V was trimmed by 3 bases and J by 2 bases, leaving 11 bases between them. Findings and limits, study-wide: It was newly produced T cells that mostly accounted for T-cell counts and diversity one year after transplant. Expanded clones from the graft, numbering several hundred, reportedly supplied alpha-beta T cells about two months after transplant.

The receptor's source is a girl under 10 years old with aplastic anemia, due to receive a stem cell transplant. The chain has TRBV20-1 and TRBJ2-7; no reliable D call. This specimen was PBMCs, taken before TCRalphabeta/CD19-depleted stem cell transplant. CDR3 in amino acids: CSASSCQTYEQYF. The CDR3 region has the DNA TGCAGTGCTAGTTCTTGTCAGACCTACGAGCAGTACTTC.